A single sample gave rise to the 20 T cell receptor beta chains below, sequenced in a study of read filtering for tumor transcriptome and immune sequencing. The library was built from approximately 400 ng RNA with molecular barcoded adaptors for alpha/delta and beta/gamma chains. TCRdb re-analysed the reads in MiXCR, keeping a single row per CDR3 protein. The sample has 25,000 or so distinct CDR3 sequences, 20% to 25% seen once; the top ten hold 17%. Sequencing used a population of CD138-negative cells sorted from bone marrow. The receptors come from a donor aged 40 or over with multiple myeloma.

This clonotype was seen repeatedly, ten times or more. The chain combines TRBV29-1 with TRBJ2-2, with 13 positions matching TRBD2. Trimming at V came to 3 bases and at J to 7 bases, leaving 8 bases not matched to a gene. This CDR3 region has 16 residues. In germline, CDR1 is SQVTM, CDR2 ANQGSEA. This CDR3 reads CSVESGTSGINGELFF. CDR3 bases: TGCAGCGTTGAGTCAGGGACTAGCGGGATTAACGGGGAGCTGTTTTTT.

This clonotype was observed at least ten times. The rearrangement links TRBV20-1 to TRBJ2-2; 9 nucleotides line up with TRBD1. The CDR3 has 14 amino acids. The germline CDR1 and CDR2 sequences are DFQATT and SNEGSKA (reference sequence). V shed 5 bases, J shed 5 bases, and the junction held 6 bases outside the gene matches. DNA for the CDR3: TGCAGTGCTTTGAAGGGGACAGGGACCGGGGAGCTGTTTTTT. Protein: CSALKGTGTGELFF.

By its share, this clonotype is medium-sized. The chain is built from TRBV6-1 and TRBJ2-1; 9 bases agree with TRBD1. V shed 10 bases and J 9 bases; nucleotides not matched to a gene: 10. In germline, CDR1 is MNHNS, CDR2 SASEGT. The CDR3 has 13 residues. The CDR3 bases are TGTGCCACGACCGGGACAGGGTTCACTGAGCAGTTCTTC. As protein: CATTGTGFTEQFF.

The table lists this clonotype with many counts. This rearrangement joins TRBV5-1 to TRBJ1-1, with 10 bases identical to TRBD1. Germline V gene lookup returns CDR1 SGHRS and CDR2 YFSETQ. V dropped 3 bases and J dropped 0; count of bases not matched to a gene: 14. This CDR3 comprises 19 residues. CDR3 residues: CASSSTTGGGLMVNTEAFF. The DNA for the CDR3 is TGCGCCAGCAGCTCGACGACAGGGGGCGGGCTAATGGTGAACACTGAAGCTTTCTTT.

This clonotype was seen repeatedly, ten times or more. J is TRBJ2-6 and V is TRBV24-1, with D unclear. The CDR3 runs to 17 residues. Germline V gene lookup returns CDR1 KGHDR and CDR2 SFDVKD. The germline V and J ends were trimmed by 3 bases and 4 bases, with 15 bases remaining between them. The CDR3 DNA reads as TGTGCCACCAGTGATCCTCTAGGCCCTCTGGGGGCCAACGTCCTGACTTTC. This encodes CATSDPLGPLGANVLTF.

Many counts were recorded for this clonotype. The chain employs TRBV7-9 and TRBJ2-1; 9 bases are shared with TRBD2. The CDR3 loop spans 14 amino acids. With V trimmed by 3 bases and J by 4 bases, 1 base remained unmatched. Germline values: CDR1 SEHNR, CDR2 FQNEAQ (reference sequence). The CDR3 protein is CASSFSGGYNEQFF. CDR3 DNA sequence: TGTGCCAGCAGCTTTAGCGGGGGTTACAATGAGCAGTTCTTC.

As concerns this clonotype: Compared with germline, one end of the junction differs, possibly owing to a read error. This sequence joins TRBV28 and TRBJ2-7; no firm D call. Germline CDR1 and CDR2: MDHEN and SYDVKM. The CDR3 contains 14 residues. CDR3 nucleotide sequence: TGTGCCAGCATTTTACAGCGAACTTCCTACGAGCAGTACTTC. The encoded protein is CASILQRTSYEQYF.

This clonotype was found a few times. This chain uses TRBV20-1 with TRBJ2-7, with TRBD2 identical over 8 bases. CDR1 and CDR2 from the germline V gene are DFQATT and SNEGSKA (reference sequence). CDR3 length: 14 amino acids. The J segment lost 3 bases and the V segment lost 6 bases, leaving 10 bases of the junction unmatched. CDR3 in DNA: TGCAGTGCCAGACTAGCGCGCAACTACTACGAGCAGTACTTC. Translated, it gives CSARLARNYYEQYF.

This clonotype came up many times. The rearrangement uses TRBV7-9 and TRBJ2-5, with TRBD2 matching over 8 bases. CDR1 and CDR2 from the germline V gene are SEHNR and FQNEAQ (reference sequence). V lost 8 bases and J lost 5; bases outside the gene matches: 4. The length of the CDR3 is 12 residues. The CDR3 DNA sequence: TGTGCCAGCCAAGCGGGAGTGGAGACCCAGTACTTC. Amino acids: CASQAGVETQYF.

With respect to this clonotype: This clone may be a read error of a much larger clone one base away. CDR3 coding DNA: TGCGTCAGCAGCCAAGGAAGACAGGGCAATGAAAAACTGTTTTTT. Translating it yields CVSSQGRQGNEKLFF. This rearrangement joins TRBV4-1 to TRBJ1-4, with TRBD1 matching 7 bases. Per the germline V gene, CDR1 is MGHRA and CDR2 is YSYEKL. The CDR3 sequence is 15 residues long.

This clonotype was seen many times. The chain couples TRBV7-6 to TRBJ2-7, with 13 bases aligning to TRBD2. The V gene's germline CDR1 is SGHVS and CDR2 FNYEAQ. CDR3 size: 16 residues. The J segment lost 0 bases and the V segment lost 5 bases, leaving 4 bases of the junction unmatched. CDR3 nucleotide sequence: TGTGCCAGCAGCGCGACTAGCGGGAGGAGCTCCTACGAGCAGTACTTC. This translates into CASSATSGRSSYEQYF.

This clonotype was counted only a few times. The chain links TRBV30 to TRBJ2-1; TRBD2 matches 11 bases. The CDR3 contains 16 residues. CDR1 and CDR2 (germline): GTSNPN, SVGIG (reference sequence). The V and J ends lost 8 bases and 1 base, in that order; junction bases with no gene match: 10. Written as DNA, the CDR3 is TGTGCCCATAGTGGACTAGCGGGCGCTTCCTACAATGAGCAGTTCTTC. This sequence encodes CAHSGLAGASYNEQFF.

This clonotype is categorized as medium-sized. This rearrangement joins TRBV2 to TRBJ2-1; D not certain. This CDR3 is built from 14 residues. Germline V gene sequence: CDR1 SNHLY, CDR2 FYNNEI. V was trimmed by 4 bases and J by 2 bases, leaving 9 bases between them. The CDR3 protein is CASSVGVAYNEQFF. The CDR3 region has the DNA TGTGCCAGCAGTGTTGGGGTCGCCTACAATGAGCAGTTCTTC. The whole variable domain, filled in from reference TRBV2 and TRBJ2-1, reads EPEVTQTPSHQVTQMGQEVILRCVPISNHLYFYWYRQILGQKVEFLVSFYNNEISEKSEIFDDQFSVERPDGSNFTLKIRSTKLEDSAMYFCASSVGVAYNEQFFGPGTRLTVL.

This clonotype came up a few times. The chain joins TRBV11-2 to TRBJ1-1; the D gene is possibly TRBD1 (6 bases). This CDR3 is built from 12 residues. Germline V gene lookup returns CDR1 SGHAT and CDR2 FQNNGV. V lost 5 bases to trimming and J lost 14 bases, with 18 bases between them. Here the CDR3 reads CASSPQGSSSFF. CDR3 nucleotides: TGTGCCAGCAGCCCGCAGGGGAGTAGTTCATTCTTT.

In this sample, this clonotype turned up many times. V gene TRBV27 combines with J gene TRBJ2-7; TRBD2 matches at 11 bases. Germline CDR1 and CDR2: MNHEY and SMNVEV (reference sequence). V lost 5 bases to trimming and J lost 3 bases; unmatched junction nucleotides: 6. There are 15 residues in the CDR3. CDR3 loop: CASSRDGTSGYEQYF. DNA of the CDR3: TGTGCCAGCAGTCGCGACGGGACTAGCGGCTACGAGCAGTACTTC.

By share, this clonotype ranks as medium-sized. The genes are TRBV18 and TRBJ1-1; 9 bases align to TRBD1. Germline loops: CDR1 KGHSH, CDR2 LQKENI. With 3 bases clipped from V and 1 base from J, the junction kept 0 bases outside the gene matches. The CDR3 runs 14 residues. CDR3 amino acids: CASSPDRGNTEAFF. The CDR3 DNA reads as TGTGCCAGCTCACCGGACAGGGGGAACACTGAAGCTTTCTTT.

With regard to this clonotype: With a much larger clone just one base away, this may be a read error. This sequence joins TRBV7-6 and TRBJ2-5; D remains unclear. CDR3 length: 13 residues. CDR1 and CDR2 (germline): SGHVS, FNYEAQ. The CDR3 here is CASSLDDGETQCF. DNA of the CDR3: TGTGCCAGCAGCTTAGATGATGGTGAGACCCAGTGCTTC.

This clonotype has ten or more counts. The chain combines TRBV20-1 with TRBJ2-5; D is unresolved. This CDR3 region has 9 residues. Looked up from germline, CDR1 is DFQATT and CDR2 is SNEGSKA (reference sequence). V was cut by 5 bases and J by 4 bases, with 2 bases left in between. CDR3 nucleotides: TGCAGTGCTTCAGAGACCCAGTACTTC. Encoded protein: CSASETQYF.

This clonotype was seen ten or more times. The DNA of the CDR3 is TGTGCCAGCACCCAACGGACTAGCGGGACCTCAGAGACCCAGTACTTC. Protein: CASTQRTSGTSETQYF. The chain joins TRBV6-5 to TRBJ2-5, with 12 bases that match TRBD2. V lost 7 bases and J lost 4; bases outside the gene matches: 10. In germline, CDR1 is MNHEY, CDR2 SVGAGI. The CDR3 consists of 16 residues.

About this clonotype: One junction end disagrees with the germline gene, perhaps due to a read error. The V call is TRBV5-4, the J call TRBJ2-1; maybe TRBD2 (6 bases). The CDR3 sequence is 16 residues long. Per germline, CDR1 SGHNT and CDR2 YYREEE (reference sequence). The CDR3 DNA is TGTGCCAGCAGCTTGGAACTCGGGAGAGAGTACAATGGGCAGTTCTTC. It yields the protein CASSLELGREYNGQFF.